This record concerns one TCR beta chain sequence. This entry is derived from a study of blood T cell repertoires in COVID-19. Overall study context: From the United States, Italy and Spain came samples of acute and convalescent COVID-19. The analysed material was cDNA or gDNA that came from T cells, B-cell-depleted T cells, or PBMCs.

Trimming cost V 0 bases and J 0 bases, with 5 bases left between them. CDR3 length equals 15 residues. Germline CDR1 reads LNHDA; CDR2 reads SQIVND (reference sequence). The assay was immunoSEQ multiplex PCR, and TCRdb's table has in-frame clones only and misses some. The sample shows just over 25,000 clones, about 91% of them seen only once. This TCR came from a man between 65 and 80 years old with acute or convalescent COVID-19. Sequencing was performed on peripheral blood. The chain combines TRBV19 with TRBJ1-4; D remains ambiguous. This chain's CDR3 is CASSIDSATNEKLFF. The CDR3 region has the DNA TGTGCCAGTAGTATAGACAGTGCAACTAATGAAAAACTGTTTTTT.